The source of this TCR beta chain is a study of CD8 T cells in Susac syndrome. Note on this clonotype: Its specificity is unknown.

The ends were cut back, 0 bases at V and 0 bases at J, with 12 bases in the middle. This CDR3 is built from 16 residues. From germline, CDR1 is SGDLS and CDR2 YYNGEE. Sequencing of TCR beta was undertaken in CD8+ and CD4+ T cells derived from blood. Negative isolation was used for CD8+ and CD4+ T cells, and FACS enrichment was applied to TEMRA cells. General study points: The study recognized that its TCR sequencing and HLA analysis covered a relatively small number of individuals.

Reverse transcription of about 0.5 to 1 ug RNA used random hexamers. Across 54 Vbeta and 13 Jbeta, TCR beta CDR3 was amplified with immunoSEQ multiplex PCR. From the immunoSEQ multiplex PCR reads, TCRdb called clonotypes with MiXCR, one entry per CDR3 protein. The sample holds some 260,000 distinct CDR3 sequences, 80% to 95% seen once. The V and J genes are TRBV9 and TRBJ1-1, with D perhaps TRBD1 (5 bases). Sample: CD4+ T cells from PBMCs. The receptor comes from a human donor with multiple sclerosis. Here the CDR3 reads CASSVGAGRMNTEAFF. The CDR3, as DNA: TGTGCCAGCAGCGTAGGGGCAGGGAGAATGAACACTGAAGCTTTCTTT.